Detailed here is one T cell receptor beta chain. Other DNA sequences from this sample encode an identical CDR3 as well. This entry belongs to a study of blood T cell repertoires in COVID-19. This table comes from immunoSEQ multiplex PCR, and its TCRdb copy is limited to in-frame clones, with some not included. The sample lists 150,000 to 200,000 clones, roughly 84% occurring once. Individuals drawn from 24 US areas were roughly 18 to 100 years old. The CDR3 loop spans 15 amino acids. Germline assignment: CDR1 SGHRS and CDR2 YFSETQ. Trimming left V 4 bases short and J 0 bases short, with 13 bases between.

The sequenced sample was PBMCs or T cells enriched from blood (not recorded which). The rearrangement links TRBV5-1 to TRBJ1-1; possibly TRBD1 for D (6 bases). This receptor was taken from a woman in her thirties who had been exposed to COVID-19. The CDR3 nucleotides read TGCGCCAGCAGCCTCGTGGGGGCCCTGAACACTGAAGCTTTCTTT. Protein product: CASSLVGALNTEAFF.